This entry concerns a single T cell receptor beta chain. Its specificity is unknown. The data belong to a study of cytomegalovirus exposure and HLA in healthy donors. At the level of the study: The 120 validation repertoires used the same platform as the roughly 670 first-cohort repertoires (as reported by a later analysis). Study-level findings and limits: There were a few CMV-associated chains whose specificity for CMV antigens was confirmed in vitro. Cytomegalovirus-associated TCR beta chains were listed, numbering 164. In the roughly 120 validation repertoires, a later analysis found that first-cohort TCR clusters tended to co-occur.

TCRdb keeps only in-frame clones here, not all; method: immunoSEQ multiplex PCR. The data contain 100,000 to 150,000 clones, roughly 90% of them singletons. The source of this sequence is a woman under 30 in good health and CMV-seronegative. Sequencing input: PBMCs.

CDR3 sequence: CASSLKGRGEQYF. The CDR3, as DNA: TGTGCCAGCAGCTTAAAAGGGAGGGGCGAGCAGTACTTC. The rearrangement uses TRBV11-3 and TRBJ2-7; 7 bases match TRBD2. Trimming at V came to 2 bases and at J to 6 bases, leaving 4 bases not matched to a gene. The CDR3 sequence is 13 residues long. Germline lookup yields CDR1 SGHNT and CDR2 YENEEA.